One and the same sample provided the 12 T cell receptor beta chains below, sequenced in a study of T cells in women clearing cervical HPV infection. Assay used: immunoSEQ multiplex PCR; TCRdb lists only in-frame clones, some missing. The repertoire table contains some 41,000 clones. The sample was blood buffy coat. Every receptor here comes from a woman between 18 and 70 years old with a cervical HPV16 infection that either progressed to CIN3+ or cleared (not recorded which).

As for this clone: Its ends do not fully match the called genes, so a read error is possible. The CDR3 end is not reached by the read, which stops 3 residues before it; the germline J gene fills it in. The chain links TRBV5-1 to TRBJ1-1, with 9 bases lining up with TRBD1. This CDR3 is 17 amino acids long. Germline CDR1 and CDR2: SGHRS and YFSETQ. The CDR3 is CASSLGQGEWKNTGAFF. The DNA read from the CDR3 is TGCGCCAGCAGCTTGGGACAGGGGGAATGGAAGAACACTGGA.

To note about this clone: The CDR3 end lies 3 residues beyond the end of the read and is filled in from the germline J gene. The genes are TRBV5-1 and TRBJ2-2; 7 nucleotides line up with TRBD2. Germline values: CDR1 SGHRS, CDR2 YFSETQ. The V and J ends lost 0 bases and 5 bases, in that order; junction bases with no gene match: 4. The CDR3 extends over 15 amino acids. This chain's CDR3 is CASSLGGSSTGELFF. CDR3 bases read: TGCGCCAGCAGCTTGGGCGGGAGTAGTACCGGGGAG.

A word on this clone: The CDR3 end lies 3 residues beyond the end of the read and is filled in from the germline J gene. The rearrangement uses TRBV7-8 and TRBJ2-2; 15 positions match TRBD2. This CDR3 spans 18 amino acids. V lost 2 bases and J lost 5; bases outside the gene matches: 6. Germline lookup yields CDR1 SGHVS and CDR2 FQNEAQ. CDR3 amino acids: CASSLPGTSGRSTGELFF. CDR3 DNA (partial): TGTGCCAGCAGCTTACCCGGGACTAGCGGGAGGAGTACCGGGGAG.

About this clone itself: Read coverage stops 3 residues before the CDR3 terminus; the germline J gene supplies the remainder. The chain joins TRBV20-1 to TRBJ1-5; D remains ambiguous. The CDR3 has 12 amino acids. Germline V gene lookup returns CDR1 DFQATT and CDR2 SNEGSKA (reference sequence). V lost 5 bases, J lost 0 bases, and 5 bases lay in between. Partial CDR3 DNA: TGCAGTGCTGTTCATAGCAATCAGCCC. It yields the protein CSAVHSNQP. The whole CDR3 region reads CSAVHSNQPQHF.

Regarding this clone: The read terminates 3 residues before the CDR3 end, so the remaining end is supplied by the germline J gene. The chain is built from TRBV7-8 and TRBJ1-1; a possible D gene is TRBD1 (5 bases). The CDR3 consists of 14 residues. V lost 6 bases to trimming and J lost 0 bases, with 11 bases between them. Germline V CDR1 and CDR2: SGHVS, FQNEAQ. The sequenced part of the CDR3 DNA is TGTGCCAGCAGTCCGGGGGGTGTGAACACTGAA. Translating it yields CASSPGGVNTE. The full CDR3 sequence reads CASSPGGVNTEAFF.

About this clone: The DNA ends 3 residues before the CDR3 does, and the rest of the CDR3 is filled in from the germline J gene. The chain uses TRBV12-3 or TRBV12-4 and TRBJ1-1; possible D gene TRBD1, 6 bases. The CDR3 extends over 15 amino acids. Trimming stripped 3 bases from V and 5 bases from J, with 16 bases between. Partial CDR3 DNA: TGTGCCAGCAGTTTTCGGGGGGCGTTGGGTACTGAA. Its protein is CASSFRGALGTE. The entire CDR3 reads CASSFRGALGTEAFF.

Notes on this clone: The sequence runs out 3 residues before the end of the CDR3; the remainder is reconstructed from the germline J gene. The V call is TRBV7-9, the J call TRBJ1-1; D unclear. CDR1 and CDR2 from the germline V gene are SEHNR and FQNEAQ (reference sequence). V lost 2 bases and J lost 1, with 8 bases in between. The CDR3 consists of 14 residues. The part of the CDR3 DNA that was read is TGTGCCAGCAGCTTACACCCAGGGAACACTGAA. This encodes CASSLHPGNTE. The whole CDR3 reads CASSLHPGNTEAFF.

Details on this clone: The CDR3 end falls 3 residues outside the read, so it is completed with the germline J gene. This chain connects TRBV6-2 or TRBV6-3 to TRBJ2-7; unclear D gene. The CDR3 is made up of 12 amino acids. The ends were cut back, 6 bases at V and 4 bases at J, with 10 bases in the middle. Germline V CDR1 and CDR2: MNHEY, SVGEGT. Partial CDR3 DNA: TGTGCCAGCAGAGACTCTAGGTACGAG. As protein: CASRDSRYE. The CDR3 as a whole reads CASRDSRYEQYF.

Worth noting for this clone: The observed sequence ends 3 residues before the CDR3 terminus, with the missing tail filled in from the germline J gene. The chain carries TRBV19 and TRBJ1-5, with a possible D match to TRBD1 (5 bases). CDR1 is LNHDA and CDR2 is SQIVND in the germline V gene (reference sequence). The CDR3 covers 15 residues. The germline V and J ends were trimmed by 5 bases and 1 base, with 12 bases remaining between them. CDR3 DNA (partial): TGTGCCAGTAGTGCACAGGTGACAAGCAATCAGCCC. The encoded protein is CASSAQVTSNQP. The entire CDR3 protein reads CASSAQVTSNQPQHF.

As concerns this clone: Read sequence stops 3 residues before the CDR3 end, and the germline J gene provides the missing end. The J gene is TRBJ2-7, the V gene TRBV20-1, with a weak D call TRBD1 (6 bases). The V and J ends lost 2 bases and 3 bases respectively, with 17 bases between them. The length of the CDR3 is 15 residues. Germline values: CDR1 DFQATT, CDR2 SNEGSKA (reference sequence). CDR3 in amino acids: CSARFLSQGGYEQYF. The sequenced CDR3 bases are TGCAGTGCTAGATTCCTTTCTCAAGGGGGCTACGAG.

With regard to this clone: Sequencing ends 3 residues short of the CDR3 end; the germline J gene provides the rest. The chain joins TRBV29-1 to TRBJ1-6; D unresolved. V lost 4 bases, J lost 9 bases, and 13 bases lay in between. CDR3 length: 13 amino acids. Germline CDR1 and CDR2: SQVTM and ANQGSEA. The CDR3 here is CSVVDGYGSPLHF. The CDR3 DNA, read in part, is TGCAGCGTTGTTGACGGGTATGGTTCACCC.

In the case of this clone: The read ends 3 residues before the CDR3 terminus; that terminus is restored from the germline J gene. The rearrangement uses TRBV19 and TRBJ1-6; D is undetermined. V shed 5 bases and J shed 7 bases, with 6 bases lying between them. Germline V gene lookup returns CDR1 LNHDA and CDR2 SQIVND (reference sequence). The CDR3 contains 12 residues. CDR3 amino acids: CASSSPNSPLHF. The sequenced CDR3 bases are TGTGCCAGTAGTTCTCCCAATTCACCC.